This T cell receptor (beta chain) was retrieved from a study of blood T cell repertoires in COVID-19. Study-level background: Acute and convalescent COVID-19 samples came from the United States, Italy and Spain. PBMCs, B-cell-depleted T cells, or T cells provided the cDNA or gDNA that made up the material.

The CDR3 length is 17 residues. From germline, CDR1 is SGHRS and CDR2 YFSETQ. The junction had 14 bases not matched to a gene; V was cut back by 4 bases and J by 8 bases. Patients of the Seattle cohort, enrolled during active infection, were followed longitudinally. Per the study methods: By means of reference gene primer amplification, nucleated cell counts were estimated. The table came from immunoSEQ multiplex PCR; TCRdb's copy has only in-frame clones and leaves some out. V, J and clone size reflect that table, while D and trimming were determined from the DNA. The sample has a few hundred thousand clones; 82% are singletons.

The source material was peripheral blood. The sequence was collected from a woman aged 70-85 years with COVID-19, enrolled during active disease. This sequence joins TRBV5-1 and TRBJ1-4; TRBD1 matches at 10 bases. This CDR3 reads CASSQQGQGSSGEKLFF. The CDR3 DNA reads as TGCGCCAGCAGCCAACAGGGACAGGGGAGTTCAGGGGAAAAACTGTTTTTT.